This T cell receptor (beta chain) emerged from a study of blood T cell repertoires in COVID-19. Whole-study context: The study drew acute and convalescent COVID-19 samples from the United States, Italy and Spain. T cells, B-cell-depleted T cells, or PBMCs supplied cDNA or gDNA.

As processed by the authors: Cell counts per sample came from amplifying reference gene primers. Libraries were prepared by immunoSEQ multiplex PCR; TCRdb keeps only in-frame clonotypes and omits some of them. V and J calls plus clone size are reproduced from that table; the DNA served to infer D and trimming. Seen here are 200,000 to 250,000 clones, 60% to 85% observed once, and the top ten hold 5.5%. The sample consisted of peripheral blood. This clonotype was sampled from a woman in her sixties or seventies with acute or convalescent COVID-19.

The DNA of the CDR3 is TGTGCCAGCAACCAGCGGGAGGGGAATGAGCAGTTCTTC. This gives the protein CASNQREGNEQFF. The V call is TRBV2, the J call TRBJ2-1; 10 bases are shared with TRBD2. Germline V gene lookup returns CDR1 SNHLY and CDR2 FYNNEI. The ends lost 7 bases at V and 7 bases at J; junction bases unmatched: 4. The CDR3 has 13 amino acids.